This TCR beta chain was sequenced during a study of T-cell memory formation after mild COVID-19. Trimming removed 5 bases from V and 6 bases from J, with 16 bases in between. The CDR3 is 14 residues long. TCRdb processed the 5' RACE reads anew with MiXCR; each CDR3 protein has one entry. The sample yields 400,000 or so distinct CDR3 sequences, around 18% seen once. The sample comprised PBMCs or a T cell subset sorted from them (not recorded which). This clonotype was sampled from an adult woman who had mild COVID-19 (a few samples of this study predate the infection). Cell type and time point are not known. J is TRBJ1-1 and V is TRBV12-3 or TRBV12-4; D possibly corresponds to TRBD1 (5 bases). CDR3 region: CASSLGTGLAEAFF. The CDR3 DNA reads as TGTGCCAGCAGTCTAGGGACTGGGTTGGCTGAAGCTTTCTTT.